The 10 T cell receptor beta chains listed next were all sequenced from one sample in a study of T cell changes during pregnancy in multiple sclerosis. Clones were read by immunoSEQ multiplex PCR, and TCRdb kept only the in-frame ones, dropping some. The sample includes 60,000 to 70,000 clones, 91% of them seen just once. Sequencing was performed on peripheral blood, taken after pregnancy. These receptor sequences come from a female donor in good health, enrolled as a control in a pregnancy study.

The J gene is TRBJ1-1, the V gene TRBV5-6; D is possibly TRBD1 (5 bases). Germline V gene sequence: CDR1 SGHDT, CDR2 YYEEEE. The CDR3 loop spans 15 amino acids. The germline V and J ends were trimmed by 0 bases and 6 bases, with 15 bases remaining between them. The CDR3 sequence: CASSLAGGGFAEAFF. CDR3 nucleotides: TGTGCCAGCAGCTTGGCCGGGGGAGGGTTCGCTGAAGCTTTCTTT.

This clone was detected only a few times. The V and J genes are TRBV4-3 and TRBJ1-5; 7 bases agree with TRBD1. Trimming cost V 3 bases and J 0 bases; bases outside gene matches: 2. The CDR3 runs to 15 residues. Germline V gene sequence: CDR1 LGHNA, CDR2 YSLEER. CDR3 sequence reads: CASSQDRNSNQPQHF. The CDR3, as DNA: TGCGCCAGCAGCCAGGACAGGAATAGCAATCAGCCCCAGCATTTT.

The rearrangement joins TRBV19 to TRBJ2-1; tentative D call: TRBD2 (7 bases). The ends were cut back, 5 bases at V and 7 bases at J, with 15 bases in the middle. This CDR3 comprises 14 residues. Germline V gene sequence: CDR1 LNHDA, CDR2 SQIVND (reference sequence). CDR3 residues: CASSFRGAVNEQFF. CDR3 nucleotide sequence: TGTGCCAGTAGTTTCCGGGGGGCCGTAAATGAGCAGTTCTTC.

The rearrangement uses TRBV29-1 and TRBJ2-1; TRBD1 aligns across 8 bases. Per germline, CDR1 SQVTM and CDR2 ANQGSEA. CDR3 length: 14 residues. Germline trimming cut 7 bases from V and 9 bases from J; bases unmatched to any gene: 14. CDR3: CSERTGQTGVEQFF. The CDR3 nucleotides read TGCAGCGAAAGGACAGGGCAGACTGGGGTTGAGCAGTTCTTC.

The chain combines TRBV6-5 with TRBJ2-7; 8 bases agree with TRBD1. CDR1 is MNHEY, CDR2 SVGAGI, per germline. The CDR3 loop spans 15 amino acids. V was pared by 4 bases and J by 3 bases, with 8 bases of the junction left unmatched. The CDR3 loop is CASSSGQGLHYEQYF. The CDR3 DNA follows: TGTGCCAGCAGTTCAGGACAGGGACTCCACTACGAGCAGTACTTC.

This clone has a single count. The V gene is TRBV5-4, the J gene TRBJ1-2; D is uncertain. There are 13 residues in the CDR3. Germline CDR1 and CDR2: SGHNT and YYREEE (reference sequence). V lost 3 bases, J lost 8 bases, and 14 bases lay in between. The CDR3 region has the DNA TGTGCCAGCAGCTGGACCGGGGAGTTCGGCTACACCTTC. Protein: CASSWTGEFGYTF.

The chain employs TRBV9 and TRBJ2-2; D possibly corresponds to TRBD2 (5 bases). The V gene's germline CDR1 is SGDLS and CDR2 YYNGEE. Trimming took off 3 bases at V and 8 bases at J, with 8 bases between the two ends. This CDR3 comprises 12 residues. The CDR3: CASSGGSGELFF. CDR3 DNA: TGTGCCAGCAGCGGAGGGTCTGGGGAGCTGTTTTTT.

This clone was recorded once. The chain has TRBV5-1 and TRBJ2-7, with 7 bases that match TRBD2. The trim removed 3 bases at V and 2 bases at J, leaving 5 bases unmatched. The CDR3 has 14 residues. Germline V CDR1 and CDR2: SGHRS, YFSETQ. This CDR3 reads CASSWGGDAYEQYF. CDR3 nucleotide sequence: TGCGCCAGCAGCTGGGGAGGGGACGCCTACGAGCAGTACTTC.

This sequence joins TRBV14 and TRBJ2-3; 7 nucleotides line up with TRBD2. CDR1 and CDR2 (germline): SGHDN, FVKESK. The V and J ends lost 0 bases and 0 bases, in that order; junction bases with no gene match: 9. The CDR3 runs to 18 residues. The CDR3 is CASSQEIRWEGSTDTQYF. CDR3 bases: TGTGCCAGCAGCCAAGAGATCCGATGGGAGGGTAGCACAGATACGCAGTATTTT.

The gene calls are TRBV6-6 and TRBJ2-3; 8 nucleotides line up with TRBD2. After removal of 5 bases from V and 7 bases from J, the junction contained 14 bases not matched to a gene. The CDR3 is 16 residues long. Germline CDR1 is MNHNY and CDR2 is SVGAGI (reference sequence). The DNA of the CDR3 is TGTGCCAGCAGTCTTTCGTCTCCCGGGGGGGTCCATACGCAGTATTTT. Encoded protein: CASSLSSPGGVHTQYF.